This T cell receptor (beta chain) was documented in a study of T cells after yellow fever vaccination. Germline assignment: CDR1 KGHDR and CDR2 SFDVKD. The CDR3 consists of 13 residues. The V and J ends lost 2 bases and 15 bases respectively, with 16 bases between them. Template switching with 5'RACE generated the TCR cDNA and added a universal primer site and UMIs. TCRdb analysed the 5' RACE reads with MiXCR anew, one entry per CDR3 protein. The top ten hold around 19% of the sample, which has 230,000 or so distinct CDR3 sequences, approximately 3.5% seen once. The origin of this receptor is a man between 18 and 29 years old who received the YFV17D yellow fever vaccine. The chain carries TRBV24-1 and TRBJ2-1; D assignment may be TRBD1 or TRBD2 (7 bases each). This specimen was PBMCs, taken 15 days after the yellow fever booster vaccination. In nucleotides, the CDR3 is TGTGCCACCAGTGATTCAGGGGGGGGGAAACGGTTCTTC. Translating it yields CATSDSGGGKRFF.